This T cell receptor (beta chain) came from a study of tumor-infiltrating lymphocytes in primary liver carcinoma. For the study at large: Patients comprised men and women whose ages fell between 30 and 69 years.

The researchers produced TCR beta cDNA from around 0.5 ug total RNA with a constant-region primer. ARM-PCR, slightly modified, supplied the TCR beta libraries through three nested multiplex PCR rounds. Investigators reported that the first two PCR rounds, at roughly 10 cycles each, used TRBV1-TRBV30 forward primers with a C-beta reverse primer. TCRdb used MiXCR to reprocess the multiplex PCR reads, holding one entry per CDR3 protein. The sample records approximately 330,000 distinct CDR3 sequences, less than 65% being singletons. Blood RNA came from unsorted whole blood; germline DNA was also extracted. This clonotype has just one count. It may be a read error: a sequence one base away is much more abundant. This likely comes from a read error, as the CDR3 has no conserved phenylalanine or tryptophan at its end. This CDR3 spans 15 amino acids. Trimming removed 6 bases from V and 8 bases from J; junction bases left unmatched: 15.

The sequence came from a middle-aged man with primary liver carcinoma and hepatitis B virus infection. The chain recombines TRBV12-3 or TRBV12-4 with TRBJ1-2, with 7 bases aligning to TRBD1. The specimen sequenced was peripheral blood. CDR3 nucleotide sequence: TGTGCCAGCAGCTGGGGACCAGGGGGACAAGGAGGCTACACCCTC. Translating it yields CASSWGPGGQGGYTL.